Shown below are 10 T cell receptor beta chains from a single sample sequenced in a study of molecular identifiers for immune sequencing clone quantification (dated by TCRdb to between 2017 and 2018). Preparation of the library involved PCR. The reads were generated on an Illumina HiSeq 4000. TCRdb cleaned the public reads at Q25 with fastp, built clones with MiXCR and kept in-frame beta chains. Here each entry gathers all rows of one CDR3 protein and keeps the most common genes and DNA. This sample comprises tens of thousands of distinct CDR3 sequences, 15% to 20% of them detected only once. The ten most abundant clones make up approximately 1.4% of the sample. The sequenced sample consisted of naive CD8+ T cells from blood, with Jurkat cell RNA spiked in. In light of the paper, this sample's cell subset or site label describes: FACS-sorted CD8+CD4-CCR7+CD45RA+ naive T cells. These receptors were obtained from a human donor in good health. Some libraries in this study had Jurkat cell RNA spiked in.

This clonotype was seen ten or more times. The V and J genes are TRBV27 and TRBJ2-7; maybe TRBD2 (6 bases). CDR1 is MNHEY, CDR2 SMNVEV, per germline (reference sequence). V lost 5 bases and J 3 bases, leaving 11 bases between the germline ends. The CDR3 contains 13 residues. The CDR3 DNA is TGTGCCAGCAGTCCGGGACTGCTCTACGAGCAGTACTTC. It is translated as CASSPGLLYEQYF.

The table lists this clonotype with many counts. The rearrangement uses TRBV19 and TRBJ2-7; D may correspond to TRBD1 or TRBD2 (5 bases each). This CDR3 is 12 amino acids long. Trimming shortened V by 10 bases and J by 1 base, and 11 bases separated the two germline ends. Germline CDR1 LNHDA, CDR2 SQIVND (reference sequence). The CDR3: CATEGLSYEQYF. In DNA form, the CDR3 reads TGTGCCACCGAGGGGCTATCCTACGAGCAGTACTTC.

This clonotype was found many times. J is TRBJ2-5 and V is TRBV24-1, with D possibly TRBD1 on 5 matching bases. Germline V CDR1 and CDR2: KGHDR, SFDVKD. The CDR3 consists of 15 residues. V was pared by 5 bases and J by 0 bases, with 12 bases between. CDR3 sequence: CATSVASGNQETQYF. The CDR3 DNA is TGTGCCACCAGTGTGGCGTCAGGGAACCAAGAGACCCAGTACTTC.

This clonotype has a count of ten or more. This chain joins TRBV5-6 and TRBJ1-1; unclear D gene. Germline assignment: CDR1 SGHDT and CDR2 YYEEEE. The CDR3 has 11 amino acids. The V and J ends lost 5 bases and 4 bases respectively, with 6 bases between them. The CDR3 coding sequence is TGTGCCAGCAGTCTGGGCACTGAAGCTTTCTTT. It translates to CASSLGTEAFF.

This clonotype was detected many times. The chain employs TRBV28 and TRBJ1-1; D not resolved. The V end lost 3 bases, the J end lost 3 bases, and 11 bases lay between the germline ends. This CDR3 has 14 residues. Germline loops: CDR1 MDHEN, CDR2 SYDVKM. The CDR3 region is CASSFRPVDTEAFF. DNA of the CDR3: TGTGCCAGCAGTTTCAGACCGGTGGACACTGAAGCTTTCTTT.

This clonotype showed up many times. V gene TRBV4-1 combines with J gene TRBJ1-1; a weak D match, TRBD1 (5 bases). This CDR3 is 13 amino acids long. Trimming took 4 bases from V and 7 from J, leaving 13 bases between them. Germline CDR1 reads MGHRA; CDR2 reads YSYEKL. CDR3 DNA: TGCGCCAGCAGCCCCGAAGGGGCTATTGAAGCTTTCTTT. This encodes CASSPEGAIEAFF.

With respect to this clonotype: A single base separates this from a much larger clone, so it may be a read error. V usage is TRBV20-1 and J usage is TRBJ2-7; 7 bases match TRBD1. This CDR3 has 13 amino acids. Germline values: CDR1 DFQATT, CDR2 SNEGSKA (reference sequence). Trimming at V came to 2 bases and at J to 1 base, leaving 2 bases not matched to a gene. CDR3 residues: CSARRDRSYEQYF. The DNA for the CDR3 is TGCAGTGCTAGAAGGGACAGATCCTACGAGCAGTACTTC.

Comment on this clonotype: This CDR3 fails to terminate in the conserved phenylalanine or tryptophan, so it likely reflects a read error. The gene calls are TRBV28 and TRBJ1-3; possibly TRBD1 for D (6 bases). The ends were cut back, 6 bases at V and 6 bases at J, with 21 bases in the middle. The CDR3 totals 16 residues. CDR1 and CDR2 from the germline V gene are MDHEN and SYDVKM. Written as DNA, the CDR3 is TGTGCCAGCAGCCGAAGAATAGCACAGGGTGAAAACACCATATATCTT. Its protein is CASSRRIAQGENTIYL.

In regard to this clonotype: At one end, the junction sequence differs from germline, possibly due to a read error. The chain couples TRBV4-2 to TRBJ2-1, with a weak D call TRBD2 (6 bases). Germline V gene sequence: CDR1 LGHNA, CDR2 YNFKEQ. The CDR3 sequence is 16 residues long. CDR3 amino acids: CASSQEEGGFYNEQSF. CDR3 bases: TGTGCCAGCAGCCAAGAGGAGGGCGGGTTCTACAATGAGCAGTCCTTC.

This clonotype was seen more than once but under ten times. The chain joins TRBV12-3 or TRBV12-4 to TRBJ2-3; the match to TRBD2 covers 9 bases. The CDR3 has 15 amino acids. Unmatched junction bases numbered 2, after V lost 4 bases and J lost 0 bases. DNA of the CDR3: TGTGCCAGCAGTTGGACTAGCGAGAGCACAGATACGCAGTATTTT. As protein: CASSWTSESTDTQYF.